This T cell receptor (beta chain) was recovered during a study of T cells in Graves' hyperthyroidism and ophthalmopathy. Study-wide results and limits: From stable hyperthyroidism, ophthalmopathy was set apart by a 13 V-J model. The model anticipated ophthalmopathy a median about six months pre-onset. The blood repertoire included most of the expanded thyroid clonotypes above 0.001.

This clonotype was recorded many times. Its specificity is unknown. V lost 3 bases to trimming and J lost 4 bases; unmatched junction nucleotides: 4. Germline V gene lookup returns CDR1 KGHSH and CDR2 LQKENI. CDR3 length: 14 amino acids. The TCR beta CDR3 regions underwent amplification using RNA transcripts as the source. A set of HTBI primers served as the primers for a first-round RT-PCR of the TCR CDR3. MiXCR, applied by TCRdb to the multiplex PCR reads, yields one record per CDR3 protein. The table includes about 400,000 distinct CDR3 sequences, over 12% detected once. Material: blood. This rearrangement joins TRBV18 to TRBJ2-3; 7 bases are a match to TRBD2. This receptor was taken from a man aged 45-60 years with Graves' ophthalmopathy. The CDR3 DNA reads as TGTGCCAGCTCACCGGCCGCGGGAGCAGATACGCAGTATTTT. As protein: CASSPAAGADTQYF.